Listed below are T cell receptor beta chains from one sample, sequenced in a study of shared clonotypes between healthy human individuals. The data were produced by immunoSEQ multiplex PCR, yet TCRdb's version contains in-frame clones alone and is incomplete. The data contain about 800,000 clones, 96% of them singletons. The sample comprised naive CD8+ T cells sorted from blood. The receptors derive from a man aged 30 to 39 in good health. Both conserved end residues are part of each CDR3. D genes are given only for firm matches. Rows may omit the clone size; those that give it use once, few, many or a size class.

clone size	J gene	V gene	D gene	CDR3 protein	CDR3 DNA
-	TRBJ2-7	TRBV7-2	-	CASSLSPHEQYF	TGTGCCAGCAGCTTATCCCCCCACGAGCAGTACTTC
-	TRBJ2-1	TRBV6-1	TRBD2	CASSGKGLAETYNEQFF	TGTGCCAGCAGTGGGAAAGGACTAGCTGAGACCTACAATGAGCAGTTCTTC
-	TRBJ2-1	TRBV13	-	CASNILPLGNEQFF	TGTGCCAGCAACATCCTACCCCTGGGCAATGAGCAGTTCTTC
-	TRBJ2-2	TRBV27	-	CASSLGLATGELFF	TGTGCCAGCAGCCTTGGACTTGCAACCGGGGAGCTGTTTTTT
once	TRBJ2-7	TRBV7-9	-	CASSLGLGTSYEQYF	TGTGCCAGCAGCTTAGGTTTGGGGACCTCCTACGAGCAGTACTTC
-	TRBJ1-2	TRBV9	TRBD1	CASGDRVKGYTF	TGTGCCAGCGGGGACAGGGTGAAAGGCTACACCTTC
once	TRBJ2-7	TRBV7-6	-	CASSYRLTYEQYF	TGTGCCAGCAGCTACCGACTAACCTACGAGCAGTACTTC
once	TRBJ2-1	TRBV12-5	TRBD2	CASGLDRTSGLYNEQFF	TGTGCTAGTGGTTTGGACCGGACTAGCGGGCTGTACAATGAGCAGTTCTTC
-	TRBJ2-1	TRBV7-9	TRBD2	CASSLGWTGTSARDDEQFF	TGTGCCAGCAGCTTAGGTTGGACGGGGACTAGTGCTAGGGACGATGAGCAGTTCTTC
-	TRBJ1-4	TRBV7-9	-	CASSPTGLEKLFF	TGTGCCAGCAGCCCCACAGGCCTTGAAAAACTGTTTTTT
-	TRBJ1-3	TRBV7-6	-	CASSSREGSGNTIYF	TGTGCCAGCAGCTCTCGGGAAGGCTCTGGAAACACCATATATTTT
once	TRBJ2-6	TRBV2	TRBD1	CASSFRDRETHSGANVLTF	TGTGCCAGCAGCTTCCGGGACAGGGAAACTCACTCTGGGGCCAACGTCCTGACTTTC
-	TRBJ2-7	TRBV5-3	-	CASSHGTKSCEQYF	TGTGCCAGTAGCCACGGGACAAAGTCTTGCGAGCAGTACTTC
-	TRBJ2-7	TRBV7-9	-	CASSQLRGGTYEQYF	TGTGCCAGCAGCCAATTGAGGGGTGGAACCTACGAGCAGTACTTC
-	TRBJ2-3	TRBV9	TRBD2	CASSVQLAGMTDTQYF	TGTGCCAGCAGCGTACAATTAGCGGGAATGACAGATACGCAGTATTTT
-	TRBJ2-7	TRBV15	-	CATSGGLLGMYEQYF	TGTGCCACCAGCGGGGGACTTTTAGGGATGTACGAGCAGTACTTC